This T cell receptor (beta chain) appears in the sequencing data of a study of memory CD4+ T cells and cytomegalovirus serostatus. On the study more broadly: This sample comes from healthy Belgian adults, roughly nine CMV seropositive, 24 seronegative.

The CDR3 contains 15 residues. The V gene's germline CDR1 is MNHEY and CDR2 SMNVEV (reference sequence). With 0 bases clipped from V and 0 bases from J, the junction kept 0 bases outside the gene matches. Libraries were prepared by immunoSEQ multiplex PCR; TCRdb keeps only in-frame clonotypes and omits some of them. This sample has about 82,000 clones; around 80% occur once, and the top ten carry around 0.75%. The sort gate was single viable CD3+CD4+CD8-CD45RO+ cells for memory CD4+ T cells. Positive selection with CD4 microbeads enriched total CD4+ T cells. This chain uses TRBV27 with TRBJ1-1; 8 bases map to TRBD1. Sequencing was carried out using memory CD4+ T cells from blood. This receptor was taken from an adult in good health and CMV-seronegative. The CDR3 here is CASSLSTGVNTEAFF. Here the CDR3 DNA reads TGTGCCAGCAGTTTATCGACAGGGGTGAACACTGAAGCTTTCTTT.